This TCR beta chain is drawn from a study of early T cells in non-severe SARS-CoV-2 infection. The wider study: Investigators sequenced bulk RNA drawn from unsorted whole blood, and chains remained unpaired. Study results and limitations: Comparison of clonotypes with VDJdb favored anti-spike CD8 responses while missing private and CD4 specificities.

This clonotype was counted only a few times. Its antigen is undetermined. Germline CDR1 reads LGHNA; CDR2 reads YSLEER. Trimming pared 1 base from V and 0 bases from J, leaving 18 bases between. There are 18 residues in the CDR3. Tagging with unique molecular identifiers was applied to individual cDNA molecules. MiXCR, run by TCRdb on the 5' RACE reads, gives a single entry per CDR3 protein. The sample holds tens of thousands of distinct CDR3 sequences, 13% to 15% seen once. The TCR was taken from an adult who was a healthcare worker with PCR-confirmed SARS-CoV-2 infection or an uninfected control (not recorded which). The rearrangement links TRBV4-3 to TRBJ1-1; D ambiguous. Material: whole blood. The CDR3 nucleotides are TGCGCCAGCAGCCAAGTTTTTGAGACCAGGATCATGAACACTGAAGCTTTCTTT. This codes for CASSQVFETRIMNTEAFF.